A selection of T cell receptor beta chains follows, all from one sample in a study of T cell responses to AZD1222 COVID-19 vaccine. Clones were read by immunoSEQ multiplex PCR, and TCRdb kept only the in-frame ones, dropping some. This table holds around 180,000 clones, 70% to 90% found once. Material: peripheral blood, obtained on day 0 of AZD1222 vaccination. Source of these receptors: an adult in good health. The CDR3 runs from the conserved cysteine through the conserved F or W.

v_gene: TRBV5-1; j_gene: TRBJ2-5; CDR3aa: CASSSSQETQYF
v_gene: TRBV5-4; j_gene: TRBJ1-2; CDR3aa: CASSFSGQGGVDTF
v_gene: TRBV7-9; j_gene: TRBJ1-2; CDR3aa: CASSFNTGTYGYTF
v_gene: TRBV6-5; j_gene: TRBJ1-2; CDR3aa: CASSRLELNYGYTF
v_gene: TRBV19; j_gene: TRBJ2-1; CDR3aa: CASALATPWGWNEQFF
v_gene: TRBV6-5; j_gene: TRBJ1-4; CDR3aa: CASSYGGTNEKLFF
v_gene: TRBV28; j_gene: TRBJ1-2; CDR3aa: CASSLQANYGYTF
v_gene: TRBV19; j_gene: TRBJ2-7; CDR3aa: CASSISTGPAYEQYF
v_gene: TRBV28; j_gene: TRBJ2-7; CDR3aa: CASISGQWLRWDF
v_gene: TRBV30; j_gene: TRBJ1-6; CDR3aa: CAWSVPLDREKSSYNSPLHF
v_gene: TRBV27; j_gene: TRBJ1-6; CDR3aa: CASSLRPSTDSPLHF
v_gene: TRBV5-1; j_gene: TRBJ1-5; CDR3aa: CASSLSGQRDQPQHF
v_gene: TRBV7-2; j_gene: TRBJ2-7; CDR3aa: CASSLRGGSSYEQYF
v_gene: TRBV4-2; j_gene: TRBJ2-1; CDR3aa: CASSQSQASGTSGVNEQFF
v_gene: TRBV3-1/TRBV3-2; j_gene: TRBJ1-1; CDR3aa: CAIYPRGRDTEAFF
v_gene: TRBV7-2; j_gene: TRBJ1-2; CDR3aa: CASSLFGTGRDGYTF
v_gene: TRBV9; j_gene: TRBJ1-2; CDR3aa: CASSVRTEGRGGYTF